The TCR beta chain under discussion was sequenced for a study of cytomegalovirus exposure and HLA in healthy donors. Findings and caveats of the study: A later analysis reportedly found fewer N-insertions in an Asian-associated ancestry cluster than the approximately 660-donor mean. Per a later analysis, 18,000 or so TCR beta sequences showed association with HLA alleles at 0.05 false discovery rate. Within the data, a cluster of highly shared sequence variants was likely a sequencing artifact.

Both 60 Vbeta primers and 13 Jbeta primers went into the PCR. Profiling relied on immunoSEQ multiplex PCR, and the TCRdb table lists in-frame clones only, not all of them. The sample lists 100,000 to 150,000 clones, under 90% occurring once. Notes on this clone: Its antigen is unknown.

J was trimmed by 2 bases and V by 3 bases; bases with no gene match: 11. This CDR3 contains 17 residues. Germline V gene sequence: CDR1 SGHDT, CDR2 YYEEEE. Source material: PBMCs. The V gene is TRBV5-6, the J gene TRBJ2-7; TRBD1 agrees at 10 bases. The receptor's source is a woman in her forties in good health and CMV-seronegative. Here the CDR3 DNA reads TGTGCCAGCAGCTCGGGACAGGGGATCTGGGGGCCCTACGAGCAGTACTTC. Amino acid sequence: CASSSGQGIWGPYEQYF.